This paragraph reports one TCR beta chain. Its specificity is not known. Sequencing was performed with immunoSEQ multiplex PCR; in TCRdb, only in-frame clones are kept and a portion is missing. The table has tens of thousands of clones, 84% seen once; the top ten hold 9.5% to 15%. The sample's time point: week 35, safety follow-up. Doses comprised 300 ug of mutant IDH1 20-mer peptide each, plus topical imiquimod. This specimen belongs to a study of a mutant IDH1 vaccine in newly diagnosed glioma. Turning to the study itself: Vaccines began 4-6 weeks after radiotherapy alone, or with temozolomide cycles. Treatment recipients were 62.5% male and around 38% female, and their mean age was around 40 years. Antecedent treatment encompassed radiotherapy, temozolomide, or their combination; the majority received both. The study's findings and limits: Of all patients, approximately 93% showed vaccine-induced immune responses.

The source material was PBMCs, sampled from a glioma patient whose treatment included an IDH1 peptide vaccine. This clonotype originated in a young man with glioma.

The CDR3 loop is CASSLGLHPADTQYF. In nucleotides, the CDR3 is TGTGCCAGCAGCTTGGGCCTACATCCGGCAGATACGCAGTATTTT. The chain links TRBV5-6 to TRBJ2-3; D remains ambiguous. V lost 0 bases to trimming and J lost 4 bases, with 12 bases between them. Germline CDR1 reads SGHDT; CDR2 reads YYEEEE. This CDR3 contains 15 residues.